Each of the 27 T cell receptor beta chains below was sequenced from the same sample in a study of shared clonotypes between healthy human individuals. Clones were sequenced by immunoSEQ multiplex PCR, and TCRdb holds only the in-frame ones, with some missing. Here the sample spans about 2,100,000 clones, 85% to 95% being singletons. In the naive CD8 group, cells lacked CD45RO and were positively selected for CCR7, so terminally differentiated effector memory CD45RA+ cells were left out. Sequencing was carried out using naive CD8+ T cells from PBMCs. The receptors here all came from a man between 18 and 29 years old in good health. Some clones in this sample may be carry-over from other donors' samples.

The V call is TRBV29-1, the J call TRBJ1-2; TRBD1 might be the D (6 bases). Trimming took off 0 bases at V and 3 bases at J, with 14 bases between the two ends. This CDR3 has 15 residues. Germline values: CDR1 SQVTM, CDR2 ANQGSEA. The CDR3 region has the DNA TGCAGCGTTGAAGATCAGGGGCAGCCTCACTATGGCTACACCTTC. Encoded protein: CSVEDQGQPHYGYTF.

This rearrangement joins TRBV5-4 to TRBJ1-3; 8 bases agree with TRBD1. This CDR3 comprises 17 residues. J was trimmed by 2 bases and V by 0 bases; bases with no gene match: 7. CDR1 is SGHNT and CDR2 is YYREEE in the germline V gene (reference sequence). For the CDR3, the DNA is TGTGCCAGCAGCTTGGCCGGACAGGGAAGCCCTGGAAACACCATATATTTT. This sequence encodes CASSLAGQGSPGNTIYF.

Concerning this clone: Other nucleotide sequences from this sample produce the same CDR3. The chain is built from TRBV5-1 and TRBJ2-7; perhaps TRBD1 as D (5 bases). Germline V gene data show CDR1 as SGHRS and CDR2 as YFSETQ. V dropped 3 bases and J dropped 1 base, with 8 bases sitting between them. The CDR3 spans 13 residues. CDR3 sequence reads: CASSSRQSYEQYF. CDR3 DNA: TGCGCCAGCAGCTCCCGACAGTCCTACGAGCAGTACTTC. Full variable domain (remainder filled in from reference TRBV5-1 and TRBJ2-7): KAGVTQTPRYLIKTRGQQVTLSCSPISGHRSVSWYQQTPGQGLQFLFEYFSETQRNKGNFPGRFSGRQFSNSRSEMNVSTLELGDSALYLCASSSRQSYEQYFGPGTRLTVT.

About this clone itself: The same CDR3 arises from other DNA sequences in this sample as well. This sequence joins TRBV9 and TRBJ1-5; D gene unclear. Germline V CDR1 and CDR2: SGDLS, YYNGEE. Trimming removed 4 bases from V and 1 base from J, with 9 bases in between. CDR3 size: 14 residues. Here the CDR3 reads CASSTGGSNQPQHF. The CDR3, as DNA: TGTGCCAGCAGCACGGGTGGAAGCAATCAGCCCCAGCATTTT.

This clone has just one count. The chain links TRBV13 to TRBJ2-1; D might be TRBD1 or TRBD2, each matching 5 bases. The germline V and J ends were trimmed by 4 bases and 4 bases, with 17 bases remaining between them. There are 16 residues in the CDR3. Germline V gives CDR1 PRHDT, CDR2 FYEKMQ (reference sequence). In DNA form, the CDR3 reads TGTGCCAGCAGCTCCCCCACCGGGACCGGATACAATGAGCAGTTCTTC. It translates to CASSSPTGTGYNEQFF. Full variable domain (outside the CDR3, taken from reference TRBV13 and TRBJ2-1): AAGVIQSPRHLIKEKRETATLKCYPIPRHDTVYWYQQGPGQDPQFLISFYEKMQSDKGSIPDRFSAQQFSDYHSELNMSSLELGDSALYFCASSSPTGTGYNEQFFGPGTRLTVL.

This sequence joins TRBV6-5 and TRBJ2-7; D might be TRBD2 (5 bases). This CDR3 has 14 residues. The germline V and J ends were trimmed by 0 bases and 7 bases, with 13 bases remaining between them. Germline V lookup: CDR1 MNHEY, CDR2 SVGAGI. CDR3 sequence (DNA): TGTGCCAGCAGTTACTCGGGGAGAATGGGAGAGCAGTACTTC. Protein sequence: CASSYSGRMGEQYF.

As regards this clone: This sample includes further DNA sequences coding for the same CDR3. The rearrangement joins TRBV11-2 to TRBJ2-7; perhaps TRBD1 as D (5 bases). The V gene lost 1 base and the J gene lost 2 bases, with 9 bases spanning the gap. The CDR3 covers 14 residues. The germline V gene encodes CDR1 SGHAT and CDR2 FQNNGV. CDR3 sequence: CASSLATGAYEQYF. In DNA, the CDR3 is TGTGCCAGCAGCTTAGCAACAGGAGCCTACGAGCAGTACTTC.

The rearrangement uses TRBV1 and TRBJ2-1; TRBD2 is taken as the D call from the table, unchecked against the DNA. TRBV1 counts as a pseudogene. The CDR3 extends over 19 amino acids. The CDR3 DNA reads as TGCACCAGCAGCCACCCCCGGACTAGCGGGGCTGTCTCCTACAATGAGCAGTTCTTC. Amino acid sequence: CTSSHPRTSGAVSYNEQFF.

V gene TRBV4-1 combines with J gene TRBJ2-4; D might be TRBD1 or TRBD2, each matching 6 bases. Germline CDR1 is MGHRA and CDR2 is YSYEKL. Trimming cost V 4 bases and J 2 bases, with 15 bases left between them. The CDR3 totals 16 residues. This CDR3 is CASSPPGAGSKNIQYF. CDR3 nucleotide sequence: TGCGCCAGCAGCCCCCCGGGGGCGGGATCCAAAAACATTCAGTACTTC.

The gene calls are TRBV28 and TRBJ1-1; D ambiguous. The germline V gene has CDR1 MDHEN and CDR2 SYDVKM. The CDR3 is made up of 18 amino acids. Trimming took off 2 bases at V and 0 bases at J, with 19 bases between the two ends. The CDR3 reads CASSLGSGIFYVNTEAFF. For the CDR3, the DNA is TGTGCCAGCAGTTTAGGGTCAGGAATCTTTTATGTGAACACTGAAGCTTTCTTT.

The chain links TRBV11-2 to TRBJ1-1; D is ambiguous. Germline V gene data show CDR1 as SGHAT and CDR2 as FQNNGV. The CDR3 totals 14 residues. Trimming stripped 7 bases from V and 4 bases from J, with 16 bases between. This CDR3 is CASTPDLGATEAFF. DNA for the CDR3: TGTGCCAGCACTCCCGATTTGGGAGCCACTGAAGCTTTCTTT.

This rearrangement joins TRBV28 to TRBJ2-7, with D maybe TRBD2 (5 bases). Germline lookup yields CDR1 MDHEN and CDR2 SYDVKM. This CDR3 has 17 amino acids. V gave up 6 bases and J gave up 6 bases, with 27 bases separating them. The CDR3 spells CASRDSDYYVGFSEQYF. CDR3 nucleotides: TGTGCCAGCAGGGACTCAGATTACTACGTTGGTTTCTCCGAGCAGTACTTC.

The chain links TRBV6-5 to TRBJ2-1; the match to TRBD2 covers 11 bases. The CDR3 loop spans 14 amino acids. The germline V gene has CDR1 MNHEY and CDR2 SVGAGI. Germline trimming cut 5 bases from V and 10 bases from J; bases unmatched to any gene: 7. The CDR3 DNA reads TGTGCCAGCAGTGGGACTAGCGGTAGGCGGGAGCAGTTCTTC. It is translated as CASSGTSGRREQFF.

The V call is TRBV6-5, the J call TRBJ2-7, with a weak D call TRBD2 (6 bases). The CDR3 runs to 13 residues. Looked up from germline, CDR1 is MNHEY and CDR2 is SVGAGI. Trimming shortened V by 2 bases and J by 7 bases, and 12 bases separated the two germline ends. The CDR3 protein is CASSYLLGGEQYF. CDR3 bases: TGTGCCAGCAGTTACCTGTTGGGAGGAGAGCAGTACTTC.

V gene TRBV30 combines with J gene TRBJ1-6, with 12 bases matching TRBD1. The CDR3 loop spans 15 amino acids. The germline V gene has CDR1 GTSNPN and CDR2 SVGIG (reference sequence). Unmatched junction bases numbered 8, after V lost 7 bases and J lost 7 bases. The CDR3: CASGTGGGANSPLHF. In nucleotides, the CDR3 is TGTGCCTCCGGGACAGGGGGCGGTGCGAATTCACCCCTCCACTTT.

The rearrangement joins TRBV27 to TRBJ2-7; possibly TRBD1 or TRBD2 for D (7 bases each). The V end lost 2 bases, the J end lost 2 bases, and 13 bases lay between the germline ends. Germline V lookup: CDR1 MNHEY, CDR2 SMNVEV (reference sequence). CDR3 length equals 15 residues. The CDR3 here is CASSLRQGLPYEQYF. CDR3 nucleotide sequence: TGTGCCAGCAGTTTAAGACAGGGACTACCCTACGAGCAGTACTTC.

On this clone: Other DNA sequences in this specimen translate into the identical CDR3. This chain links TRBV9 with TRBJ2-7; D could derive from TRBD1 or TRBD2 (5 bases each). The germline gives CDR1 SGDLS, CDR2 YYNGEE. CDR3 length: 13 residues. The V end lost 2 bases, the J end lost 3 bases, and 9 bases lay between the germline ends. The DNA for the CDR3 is TGTGCCAGCAGCGTTGGGGGATTCTACGAGCAGTACTTC. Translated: CASSVGGFYEQYF.

The CDR3 loop is CASSFPGQTSGANVLTF. The CDR3 DNA sequence: TGTGCCAGCAGCTTCCCGGGACAGACCTCTGGGGCCAACGTCCTGACTTTC. The chain links TRBV7-3 to TRBJ2-6; TRBD1 matches at 7 bases. The V segment lost 3 bases and the J segment 0 bases; nucleotides outside the gene matches: 5. This CDR3 spans 17 amino acids. CDR1 and CDR2 (germline): SGHTA, FQGTGA.

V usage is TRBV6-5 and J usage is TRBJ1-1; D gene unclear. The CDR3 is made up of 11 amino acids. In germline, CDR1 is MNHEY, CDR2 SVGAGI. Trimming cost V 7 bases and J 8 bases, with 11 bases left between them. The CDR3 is CASIGHPEAFF. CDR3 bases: TGTGCCAGCATAGGGCACCCGGAAGCTTTCTTT.

CDR3 nucleotides: TGTGCCAGCAGCGTAGCGGGGACCGCCAAAAACATTCAGTACTTC. Protein product: CASSVAGTAKNIQYF. This chain connects TRBV9 to TRBJ2-4, with D perhaps given as TRBD1 or TRBD2 (5 bases each). The CDR3 has 15 amino acids. The germline gives CDR1 SGDLS, CDR2 YYNGEE. V was trimmed by 0 bases and J by 1 base, leaving 8 bases between them.

In nucleotides, the CDR3 is TGCGCCAGCAGCTTTAGGGACCGGTACAACGATGGCTACACCTTC. Protein sequence: CASSFRDRYNDGYTF. The chain combines TRBV4-1 with TRBJ1-2, with D perhaps TRBD1 (5 bases). The CDR3 covers 15 residues. The V gene's germline CDR1 is MGHRA and CDR2 YSYEKL. V lost 5 bases, J lost 6 bases, and 19 bases lay in between.

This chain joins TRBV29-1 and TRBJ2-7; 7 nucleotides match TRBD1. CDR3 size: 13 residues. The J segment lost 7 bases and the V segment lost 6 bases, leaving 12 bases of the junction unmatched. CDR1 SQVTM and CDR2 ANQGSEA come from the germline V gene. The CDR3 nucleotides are TGCAGCGTGTGGGACAGCAGTACGTTTGAGCAGTACTTC. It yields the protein CSVWDSSTFEQYF.

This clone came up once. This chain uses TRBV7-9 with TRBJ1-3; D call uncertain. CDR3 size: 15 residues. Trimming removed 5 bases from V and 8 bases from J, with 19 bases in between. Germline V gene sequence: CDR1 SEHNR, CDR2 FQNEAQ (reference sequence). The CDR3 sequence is CASSHDRAPGDTIYF. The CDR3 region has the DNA TGTGCCAGCAGCCACGACCGGGCACCCGGGGACACCATATATTTT.

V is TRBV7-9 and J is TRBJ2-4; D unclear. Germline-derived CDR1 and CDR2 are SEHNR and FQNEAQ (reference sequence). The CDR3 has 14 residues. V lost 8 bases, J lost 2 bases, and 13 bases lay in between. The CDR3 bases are TGTGCCAGCTGCCCAGACCGAACCAAAAACATTCAGTACTTC. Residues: CASCPDRTKNIQYF.

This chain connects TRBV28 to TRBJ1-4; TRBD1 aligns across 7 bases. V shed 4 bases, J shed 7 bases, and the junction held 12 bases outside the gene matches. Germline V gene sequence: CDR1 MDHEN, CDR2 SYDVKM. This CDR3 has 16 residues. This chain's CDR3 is CASSSYPRTGVEKLFF. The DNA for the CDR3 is TGTGCCAGCAGTTCGTACCCCCGGACAGGAGTTGAAAAACTGTTTTTT.

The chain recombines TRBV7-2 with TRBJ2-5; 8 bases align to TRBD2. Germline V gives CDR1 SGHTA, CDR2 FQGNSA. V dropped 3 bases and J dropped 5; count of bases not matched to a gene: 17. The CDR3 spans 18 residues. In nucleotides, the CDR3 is TGTGCCAGCAGCTTTGGTGTCTTTCCCGGGGGGGCTGGGGAGACCCAGTACTTC. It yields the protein CASSFGVFPGGAGETQYF.

The CDR3 nucleotides are TGTGCCAGCAGTGCTCTTCTAGGGAGCACAGATACGCAGTATTTT. Translated: CASSALLGSTDTQYF. The chain employs TRBV27 and TRBJ2-3; D gene unclear. Trimming removed 5 bases from V and 0 bases from J, with 12 bases in between. The CDR3 consists of 15 residues. The germline CDR1 and CDR2 sequences are MNHEY and SMNVEV (reference sequence).